This T cell receptor (beta chain) is from a study of T cells in narcolepsy. At the level of the study: Enrolled donors included narcolepsy type 1 or type 2 patients and healthy controls.

Generated by immunoSEQ multiplex PCR, the TCRdb table keeps only in-frame clones and is missing some. Altogether just over 40,000 clones are present, approximately 88% being singletons, with the ten largest covering less than 1.5%. Study-wide results and limits: Healthy controls reportedly lacked the autoreactive clonotypes serially found in patients' blood.

In regard to this clone: Its antigen remains unidentified.

Sequencing was carried out using CD45RA- memory CD4+ T cells from PBMCs. The source is a human donor with narcolepsy.

The CDR3 coding sequence is TGTGCCAGCAGCTTATCGTTCAATCAGCCCCAGCATTTT. Its translation: CASSLSFNQPQHF. V is TRBV7-2 and J is TRBJ1-5; no clear D gene. Germline CDR1 reads SGHTA; CDR2 reads FQGNSA. V was clipped by 2 bases and J by 3 bases, with 5 bases between them. This CDR3 has 13 amino acids.